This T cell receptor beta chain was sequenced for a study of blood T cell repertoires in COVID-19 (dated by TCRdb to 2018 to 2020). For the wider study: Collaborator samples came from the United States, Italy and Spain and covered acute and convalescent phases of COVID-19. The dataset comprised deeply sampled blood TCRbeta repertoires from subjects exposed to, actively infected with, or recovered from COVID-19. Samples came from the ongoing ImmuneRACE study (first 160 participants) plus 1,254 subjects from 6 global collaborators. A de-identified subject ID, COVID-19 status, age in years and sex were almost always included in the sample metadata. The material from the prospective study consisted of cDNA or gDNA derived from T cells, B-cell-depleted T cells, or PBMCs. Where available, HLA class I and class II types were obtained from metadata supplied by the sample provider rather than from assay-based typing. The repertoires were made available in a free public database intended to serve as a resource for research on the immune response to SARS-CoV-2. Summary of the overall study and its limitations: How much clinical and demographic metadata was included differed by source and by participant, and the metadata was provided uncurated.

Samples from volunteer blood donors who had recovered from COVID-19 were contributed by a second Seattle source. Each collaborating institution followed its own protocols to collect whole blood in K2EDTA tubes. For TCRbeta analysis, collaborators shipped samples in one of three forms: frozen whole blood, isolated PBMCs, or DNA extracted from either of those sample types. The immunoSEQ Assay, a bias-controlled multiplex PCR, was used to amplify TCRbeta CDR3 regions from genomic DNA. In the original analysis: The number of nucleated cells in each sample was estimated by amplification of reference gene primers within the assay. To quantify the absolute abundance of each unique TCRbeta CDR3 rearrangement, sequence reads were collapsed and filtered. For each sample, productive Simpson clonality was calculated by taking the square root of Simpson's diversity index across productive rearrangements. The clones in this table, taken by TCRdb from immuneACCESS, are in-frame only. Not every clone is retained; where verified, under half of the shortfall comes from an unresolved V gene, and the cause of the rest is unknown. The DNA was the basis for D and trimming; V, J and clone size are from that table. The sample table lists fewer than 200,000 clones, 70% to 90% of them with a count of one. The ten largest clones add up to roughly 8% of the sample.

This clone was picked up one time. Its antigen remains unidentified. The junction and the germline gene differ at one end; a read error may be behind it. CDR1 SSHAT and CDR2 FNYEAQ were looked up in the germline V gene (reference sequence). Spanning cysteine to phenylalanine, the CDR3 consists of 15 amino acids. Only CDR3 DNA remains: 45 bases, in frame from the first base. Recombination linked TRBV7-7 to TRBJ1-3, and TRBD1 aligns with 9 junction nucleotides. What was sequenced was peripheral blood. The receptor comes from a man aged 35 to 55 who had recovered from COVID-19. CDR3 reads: CASSSGQGLRNTIYF. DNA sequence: TGTGCTAGCAGCTCGGGACAGGGTCTGAGAAACACCATATATTTT.